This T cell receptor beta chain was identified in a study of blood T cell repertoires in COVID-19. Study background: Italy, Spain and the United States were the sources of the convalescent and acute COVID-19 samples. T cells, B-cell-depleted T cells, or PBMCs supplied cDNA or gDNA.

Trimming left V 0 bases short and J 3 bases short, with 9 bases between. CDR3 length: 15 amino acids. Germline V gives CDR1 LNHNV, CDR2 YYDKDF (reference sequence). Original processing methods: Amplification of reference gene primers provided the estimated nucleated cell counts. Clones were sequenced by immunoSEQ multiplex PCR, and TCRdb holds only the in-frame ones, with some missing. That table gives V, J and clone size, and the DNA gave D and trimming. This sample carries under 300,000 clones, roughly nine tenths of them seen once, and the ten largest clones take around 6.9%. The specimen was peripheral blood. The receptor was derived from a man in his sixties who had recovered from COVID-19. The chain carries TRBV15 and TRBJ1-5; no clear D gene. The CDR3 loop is CATSRERLPNQPQHF. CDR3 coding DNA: TGTGCCACCAGCAGAGAACGACTGCCCAATCAGCCCCAGCATTTT.